The 13 T cell receptor beta chains listed next were all sequenced from one sample in a study of T cell repertoires in cytomegalovirus infection. These receptors lack a known antigen. TCRdb called the reads again in MiXCR, with one record for every CDR3 protein. The data show about 83,000 distinct CDR3 sequences, 45% to 50% seen once. Sequenced material: CD8+ T cells from cultured PBMCs, taken from culture after CMV antigen stimulation. Receptor source: a human donor in good health (CMV status not recorded). Some clones in this sample may be carry-over from other donors' samples.

In this sample, this clonotype turned up many times. V gene TRBV7-9 combines with J gene TRBJ2-1, with D perhaps matching TRBD1 (5 bases). Per germline, CDR1 SEHNR and CDR2 FQNEAQ (reference sequence). This CDR3 is built from 15 residues. V was pared by 5 bases and J by 5 bases, with 16 bases between. CDR3 in DNA: TGTGCCAGCAGCCATTTGGACAAACGGGACAATGAGCAGTTCTTC. Amino acid sequence: CASSHLDKRDNEQFF.

V usage is TRBV7-9 and J usage is TRBJ1-1; D remains unclear. Germline V gene lookup returns CDR1 SEHNR and CDR2 FQNEAQ (reference sequence). CDR3 length: 15 residues. Trimming cost V 5 bases and J 1 base, with 14 bases left between them. This CDR3 is CASSLLGAGNTEAFF. The DNA for the CDR3 is TGTGCCAGCAGCCTCCTCGGCGCCGGGAACACTGAAGCTTTCTTT.

The rearrangement links TRBV28 to TRBJ2-7; TRBD2 agrees at 10 bases. The junction had 5 bases not matched to a gene; V was cut back by 4 bases and J by 5 bases. The germline V gene encodes CDR1 MDHEN and CDR2 SYDVKM. The CDR3 is made up of 14 amino acids. This CDR3 is CASSSLSGRNEQYF. CDR3 bases: TGTGCCAGCAGTTCCCTTAGCGGGAGGAACGAGCAGTACTTC.

CDR3 in amino acids: CASSGRQGVGETQYF. For the CDR3, the DNA is TGTGCCAGCAGTGGTCGACAGGGCGTGGGGGAGACCCAGTACTTC. The V gene is TRBV27, the J gene TRBJ2-5; 7 nucleotides agree with TRBD1. The trim removed 5 bases at V and 5 bases at J, leaving 11 bases unmatched. The CDR3 length is 15 residues. Germline-derived CDR1 and CDR2 are MNHEY and SMNVEV (reference sequence).

There are a few counts of this clonotype. This chain joins TRBV19 and TRBJ2-1; D remains unclear. The CDR3 has 14 amino acids. Trimming left V 7 bases short and J 9 bases short, with 19 bases between. Germline V CDR1 and CDR2: LNHDA, SQIVND (reference sequence). CDR3 in amino acids: CASKERPRSGEQFF. The DNA of the CDR3 is TGTGCCAGTAAGGAAAGGCCTCGGTCCGGTGAGCAGTTCTTC. Drawing the rest from reference TRBV19 and TRBJ2-1, the complete variable domain is DGGITQSPKYLFRKEGQNVTLSCEQNLNHDAMYWYRQDPGQGLRLIYYSQIVNDFQKGDIAEGYSVSREKKESFPLTVTSAQKNPTAFYLCASKERPRSGEQFFGPGTRLTVL.

The V and J genes are TRBV7-8 and TRBJ2-5, with D hard to call. Germline V gives CDR1 SGHVS, CDR2 FQNEAQ. V lost 1 base and J lost 4, with 10 bases in between. The CDR3 totals 14 residues. CDR3 DNA: TGTGCCAGCAGCTTAGTCGCGTCGGGAGAGACCCAGTACTTC. It encodes CASSLVASGETQYF.

The chain is built from TRBV2 and TRBJ1-2, with D unclear. This CDR3 spans 11 amino acids. Germline CDR1 reads SNHLY; CDR2 reads FYNNEI. V was shortened by 3 bases and J by 4 bases, with 3 bases between the two germline ends. CDR3 sequence: CASSDSYGYTF. The CDR3 DNA is TGTGCCAGCAGTGACAGCTATGGCTACACCTTC. Variable domain in full (rest from reference TRBV2 and TRBJ1-2): EPEVTQTPSHQVTQMGQEVILRCVPISNHLYFYWYRQILGQKVEFLVSFYNNEISEKSEIFDDQFSVERPDGSNFTLKIRSTKLEDSAMYFCASSDSYGYTFGSGTRLTVV.

The chain carries TRBV7-6 and TRBJ2-1, with no clear D. Between the trimmed V and J ends, which lost 5 bases and 3 bases, there was a span of 11 bases. The CDR3 extends over 14 amino acids. Germline CDR1 SGHVS, CDR2 FNYEAQ. The CDR3 region is CASSPRTGYNEQFF. As DNA, the CDR3 is TGTGCCAGCAGCCCGCGGACCGGCTACAATGAGCAGTTCTTC.

The gene calls are TRBV18 and TRBJ2-1, with a possible D match to TRBD2 (6 bases). This CDR3 region has 12 residues. Germline CDR1 is KGHSH and CDR2 is LQKENI. The V end was cut by 3 bases, the J end by 8 bases, with 8 bases between. This CDR3 is CASSPVADEQFF. The CDR3 DNA is TGTGCCAGCTCACCCGTAGCGGATGAGCAGTTCTTC.

This clonotype was recorded once. The gene calls are TRBV3-1 and TRBJ1-1, with 7 bases aligning to TRBD1. Trimming at V came to 2 bases and at J to 6 bases, leaving 6 bases not matched to a gene. Germline V gene sequence: CDR1 LGHDT, CDR2 YNNKEL (reference sequence). The CDR3 has 14 amino acids. The DNA for the CDR3 is TGTGCCAGCAGCCAACACAGGGGAGCGGCTGAAGCTTTCTTT. Amino acid sequence: CASSQHRGAAEAFF.

The V call is TRBV6-5, the J call TRBJ2-7; TRBD1 is a possible D gene (5 bases). This CDR3 region has 14 residues. V lost 6 bases and J lost 5, with 17 bases in between. Germline loops: CDR1 MNHEY, CDR2 SVGAGI. The CDR3 nucleotides are TGTGCCAGCAGCTCCGTAAACAGGCCAGACGAGCAGTACTTC. Protein sequence: CASSSVNRPDEQYF.

CDR3 region: CSVNDRGGRINTEAFF. CDR3 coding DNA: TGCAGCGTTAATGACAGGGGGGGGAGAATTAACACTGAAGCTTTCTTT. V usage is TRBV29-1 and J usage is TRBJ1-1; TRBD1 matches at 9 bases. The CDR3 consists of 16 residues. Germline CDR1 and CDR2: SQVTM and ANQGSEA. The J segment lost 2 bases and the V segment lost 5 bases, leaving 12 bases of the junction unmatched.

This clonotype has at least ten counts. In nucleotides, the CDR3 is TGTGCCAGCAGCCGAAAGCTAGCGGGGGGCCCCTACGAGCAGTACTTC. This translates into CASSRKLAGGPYEQYF. The chain joins TRBV5-4 to TRBJ2-7; TRBD2 matches at 11 bases. This CDR3 has 16 residues. The V gene end was trimmed by 4 bases and the J gene end by 2 bases; junction bases not matched to a gene: 8. The germline gives CDR1 SGHNT, CDR2 YYREEE (reference sequence).